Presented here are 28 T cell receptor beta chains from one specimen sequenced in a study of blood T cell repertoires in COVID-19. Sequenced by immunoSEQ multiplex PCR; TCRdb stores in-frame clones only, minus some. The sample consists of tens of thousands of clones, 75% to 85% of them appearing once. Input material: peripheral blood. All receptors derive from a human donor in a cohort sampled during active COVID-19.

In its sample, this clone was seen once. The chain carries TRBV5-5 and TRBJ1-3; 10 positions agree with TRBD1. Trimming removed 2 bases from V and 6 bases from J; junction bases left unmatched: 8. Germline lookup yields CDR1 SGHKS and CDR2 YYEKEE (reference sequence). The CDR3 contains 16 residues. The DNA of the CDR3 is TGTGCCAGCAGCTTTTTCCGGGACAGGGGAAAAAACACCATATATTTT. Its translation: CASSFFRDRGKNTIYF. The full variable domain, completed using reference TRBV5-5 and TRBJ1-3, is DAGVTQSPTHLIKTRGQQVTLRCSPISGHKSVSWYQQVLGQGPQFIFQYYEKEERGRGNFPDRFSARQFPNYSSELNVNALLLGDSALYLCASSFFRDRGKNTIYFGEGSWLTVV.

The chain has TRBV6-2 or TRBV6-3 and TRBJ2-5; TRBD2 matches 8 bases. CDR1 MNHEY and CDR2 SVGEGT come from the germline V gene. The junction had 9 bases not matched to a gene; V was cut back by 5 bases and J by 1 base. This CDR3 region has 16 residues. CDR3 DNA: TGTGCCAGCAGTGCCCTACTAGCGGAAGTCCAAGAGACCCAGTACTTC. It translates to CASSALLAEVQETQYF.

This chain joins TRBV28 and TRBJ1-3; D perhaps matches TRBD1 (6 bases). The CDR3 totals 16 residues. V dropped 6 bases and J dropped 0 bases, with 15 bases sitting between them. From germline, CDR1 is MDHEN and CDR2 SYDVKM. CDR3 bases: TGTGCCAGCAGCTATTTACAGGGACCCTCTGGAAACACCATATATTTT. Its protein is CASSYLQGPSGNTIYF. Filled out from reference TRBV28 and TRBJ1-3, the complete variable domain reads DVKVTQSSRYLVKRTGEKVFLECVQDMDHENMFWYRQDPGLGLRLIYFSYDVKMKEKGDIPEGYSVSREKKERFSLILESASTNQTSMYLCASSYLQGPSGNTIYFGEGSWLTVV.

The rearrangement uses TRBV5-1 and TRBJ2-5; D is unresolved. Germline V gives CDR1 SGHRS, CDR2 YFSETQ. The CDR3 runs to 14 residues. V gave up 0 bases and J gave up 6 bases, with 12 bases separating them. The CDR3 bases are TGCGCCAGCAGCTTGGCCGTCGGGTTGAAGACCCAGTACTTC. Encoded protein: CASSLAVGLKTQYF.

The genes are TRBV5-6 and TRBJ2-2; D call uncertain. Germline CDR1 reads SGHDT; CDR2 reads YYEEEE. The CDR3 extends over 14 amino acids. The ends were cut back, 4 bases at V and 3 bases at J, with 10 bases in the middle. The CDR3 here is CASSPRSDTGELFF. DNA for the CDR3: TGTGCCAGCAGCCCCCGGTCGGACACCGGGGAGCTGTTTTTT.

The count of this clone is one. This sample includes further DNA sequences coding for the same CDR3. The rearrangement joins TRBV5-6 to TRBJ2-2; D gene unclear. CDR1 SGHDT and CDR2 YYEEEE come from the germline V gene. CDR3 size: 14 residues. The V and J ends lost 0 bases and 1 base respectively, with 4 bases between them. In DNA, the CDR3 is TGTGCCAGCAGCTTGGGTAGGAACACCGGGGAGCTGTTTTTT. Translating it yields CASSLGRNTGELFF.

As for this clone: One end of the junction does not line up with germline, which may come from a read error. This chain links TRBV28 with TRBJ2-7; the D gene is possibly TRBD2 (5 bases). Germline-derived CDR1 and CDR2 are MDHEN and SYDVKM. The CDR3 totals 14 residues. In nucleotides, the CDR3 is TGTGCCAGCAGTTTCCCGTTCGAGGGAGAGGTTAGTCACTTC. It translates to CASSFPFEGEVSHF.

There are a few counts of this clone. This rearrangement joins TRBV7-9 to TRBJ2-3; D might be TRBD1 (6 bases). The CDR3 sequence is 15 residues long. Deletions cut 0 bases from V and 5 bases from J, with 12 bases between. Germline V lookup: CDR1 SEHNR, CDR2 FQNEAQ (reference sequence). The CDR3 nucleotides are TGTGCCAGCAGCTTAGCTTCCCAGGGGAAAGATACGCAGTATTTT. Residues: CASSLASQGKDTQYF.

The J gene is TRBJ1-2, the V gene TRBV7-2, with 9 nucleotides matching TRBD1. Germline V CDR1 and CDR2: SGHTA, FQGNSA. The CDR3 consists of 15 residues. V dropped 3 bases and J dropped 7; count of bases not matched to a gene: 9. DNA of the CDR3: TGTGCCAGCAGCTTCCCGGGACAGGGTGTGTTTGGCTACACCTTC. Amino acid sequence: CASSFPGQGVFGYTF.

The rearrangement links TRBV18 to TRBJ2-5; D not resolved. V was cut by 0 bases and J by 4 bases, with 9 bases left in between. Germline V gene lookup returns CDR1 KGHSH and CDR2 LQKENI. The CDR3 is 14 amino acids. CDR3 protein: CASSPPYGIETQYF. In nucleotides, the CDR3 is TGTGCCAGCTCACCACCATACGGTATAGAGACCCAGTACTTC.

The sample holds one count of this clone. CDR3 region: CASNQAFNTDTQYF. CDR3 sequence (DNA): TGTGCCAGCAACCAGGCGTTTAACACAGATACGCAGTATTTT. This chain uses TRBV19 with TRBJ2-3; the D is unclear. Germline CDR1 reads LNHDA; CDR2 reads SQIVND (reference sequence). This CDR3 has 14 residues. V lost 9 bases and J 2 bases, leaving 15 bases between the germline ends.

CDR3 in DNA: TGTGCCAGTAGTATAGGAGGGAACACCGGGGAGCTGTTTTTT. Amino acids: CASSIGGNTGELFF. The chain has TRBV19 and TRBJ2-2; D ambiguous. Germline CDR1 LNHDA, CDR2 SQIVND (reference sequence). Deletions cut 1 base from V and 1 base from J, with 4 bases between. This CDR3 is built from 14 residues. Complete variable domain (other parts from reference TRBV19 and TRBJ2-2): DGGITQSPKYLFRKEGQNVTLSCEQNLNHDAMYWYRQDPGQGLRLIYYSQIVNDFQKGDIAEGYSVSREKKESFPLTVTSAQKNPTAFYLCASSIGGNTGELFFGEGSRLTVL.

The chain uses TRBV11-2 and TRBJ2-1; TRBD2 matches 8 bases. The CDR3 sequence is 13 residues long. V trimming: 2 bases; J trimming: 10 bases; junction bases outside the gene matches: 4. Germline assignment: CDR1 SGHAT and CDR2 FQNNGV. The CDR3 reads CASSLREGSEQFF. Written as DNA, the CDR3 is TGTGCCAGCAGCTTACGGGAGGGCAGCGAGCAGTTCTTC.

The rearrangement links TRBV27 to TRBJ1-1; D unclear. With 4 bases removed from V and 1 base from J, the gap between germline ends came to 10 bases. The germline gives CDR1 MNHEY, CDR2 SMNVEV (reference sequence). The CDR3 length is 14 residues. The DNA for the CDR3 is TGTGCCAGCAGTTCTTGGCAGGCGAACACTGAAGCTTTCTTT. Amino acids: CASSSWQANTEAFF.

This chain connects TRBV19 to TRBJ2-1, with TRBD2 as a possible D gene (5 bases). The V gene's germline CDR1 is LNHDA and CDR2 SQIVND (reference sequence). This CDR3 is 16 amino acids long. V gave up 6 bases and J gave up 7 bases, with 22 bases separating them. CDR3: CASSNGLAIGFNEQFF. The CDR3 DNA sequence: TGTGCCAGTAGCAACGGCCTAGCCATCGGGTTTAATGAGCAGTTCTTC.

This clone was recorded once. The CDR3 region has the DNA TGTGCCAGCAGCTCTGTCAGGGGGCAGGGCTACACCTTC. This sequence encodes CASSSVRGQGYTF. This chain uses TRBV7-2 with TRBJ1-2; 8 nucleotides align to TRBD1. V dropped 4 bases and J dropped 8; count of bases not matched to a gene: 6. The CDR3 is 13 residues long. Germline V gene data show CDR1 as SGHTA and CDR2 as FQGNSA.

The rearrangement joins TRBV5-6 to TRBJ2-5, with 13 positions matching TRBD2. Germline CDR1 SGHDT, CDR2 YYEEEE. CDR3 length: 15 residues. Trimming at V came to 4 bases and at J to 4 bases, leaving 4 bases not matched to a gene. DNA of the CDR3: TGTGCCAGCAGCCTACTAGCGGGAGGGCCAGAGACCCAGTACTTC. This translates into CASSLLAGGPETQYF.

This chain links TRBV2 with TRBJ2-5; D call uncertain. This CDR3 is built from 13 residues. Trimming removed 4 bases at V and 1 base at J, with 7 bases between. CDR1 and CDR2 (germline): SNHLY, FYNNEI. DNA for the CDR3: TGTGCCAGCAGTGTAGTCCCCCAAGAGACCCAGTACTTC. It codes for CASSVVPQETQYF.

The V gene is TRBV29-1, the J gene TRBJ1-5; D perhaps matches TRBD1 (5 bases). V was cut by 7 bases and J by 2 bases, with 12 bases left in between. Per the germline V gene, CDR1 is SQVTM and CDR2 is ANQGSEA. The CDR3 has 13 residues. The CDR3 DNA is TGCAGCGCCTGGGGAGGGGGCAATCAGCCCCAGCATTTT. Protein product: CSAWGGGNQPQHF.

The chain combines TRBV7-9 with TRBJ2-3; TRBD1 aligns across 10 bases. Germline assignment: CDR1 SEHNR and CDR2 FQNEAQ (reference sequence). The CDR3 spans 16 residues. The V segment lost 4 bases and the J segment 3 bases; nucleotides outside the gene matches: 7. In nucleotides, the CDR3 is TGTGCCAGCAGCTACCCGACAGGGGGCGAAACAGATACGCAGTATTTT. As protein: CASSYPTGGETDTQYF. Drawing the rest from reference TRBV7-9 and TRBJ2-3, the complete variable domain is DTGVSQNPRHKITKRGQNVTFRCDPISEHNRLYWYRQTLGQGPEFLTYFQNEAQLEKSRLLSDRFSAERPKGSFSTLEIQRTEQGDSAMYLCASSYPTGGETDTQYFGPGTRLTVL.

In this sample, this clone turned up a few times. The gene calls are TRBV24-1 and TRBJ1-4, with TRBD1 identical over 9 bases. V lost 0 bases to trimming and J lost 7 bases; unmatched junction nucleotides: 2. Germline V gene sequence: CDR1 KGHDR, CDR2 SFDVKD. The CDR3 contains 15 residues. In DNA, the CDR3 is TGTGCCACCAGTGATTTGAGGACAGGGGCTGAAAAACTGTTTTTT. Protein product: CATSDLRTGAEKLFF.

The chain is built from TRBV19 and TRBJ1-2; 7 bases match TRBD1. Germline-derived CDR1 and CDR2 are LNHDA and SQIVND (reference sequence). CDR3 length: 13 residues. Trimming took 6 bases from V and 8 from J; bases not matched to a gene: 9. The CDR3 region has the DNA TGTGCCAGTAGGTCCCGGGACAGTCTGGGCTACACCTTC. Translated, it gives CASRSRDSLGYTF.

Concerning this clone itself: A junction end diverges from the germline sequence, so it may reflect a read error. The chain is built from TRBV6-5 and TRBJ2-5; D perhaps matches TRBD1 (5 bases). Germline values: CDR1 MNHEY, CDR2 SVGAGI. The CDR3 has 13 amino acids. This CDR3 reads CASSDSRGETQYF. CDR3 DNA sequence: TGTGCCAGCAGTGACTCAAGGGGAGAGACCCAGTACTTC.

The CDR3 sequence: CASSPFDRVDNQPQHF. The DNA of the CDR3 is TGTGCCAGCTCACCATTCGACAGGGTTGACAATCAGCCCCAGCATTTT. The V call is TRBV18, the J call TRBJ1-5, with 7 bases lining up with TRBD1. V shed 2 bases, J shed 3 bases, and the junction held 7 bases outside the gene matches. This CDR3 has 16 amino acids. CDR1 and CDR2 from the germline V gene are KGHSH and LQKENI.

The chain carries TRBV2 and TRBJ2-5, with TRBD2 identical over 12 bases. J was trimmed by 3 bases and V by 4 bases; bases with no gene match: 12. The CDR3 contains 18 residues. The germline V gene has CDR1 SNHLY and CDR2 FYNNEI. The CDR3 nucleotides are TGTGCCAGCAGTGGCCCGGCTAGCGGGAGGGCTTGGGAAGAGACCCAGTACTTC. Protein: CASSGPASGRAWEETQYF. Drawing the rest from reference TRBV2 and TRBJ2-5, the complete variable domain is EPEVTQTPSHQVTQMGQEVILRCVPISNHLYFYWYRQILGQKVEFLVSFYNNEISEKSEIFDDQFSVERPDGSNFTLKIRSTKLEDSAMYFCASSGPASGRAWEETQYFGPGTRLLVL.

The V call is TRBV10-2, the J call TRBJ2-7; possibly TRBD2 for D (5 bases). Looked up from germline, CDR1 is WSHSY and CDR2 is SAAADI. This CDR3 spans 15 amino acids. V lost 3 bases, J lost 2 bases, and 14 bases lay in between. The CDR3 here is CASSDVDSPPYEQYF. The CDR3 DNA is TGCGCCAGCAGTGACGTGGACTCACCCCCCTACGAGCAGTACTTC.

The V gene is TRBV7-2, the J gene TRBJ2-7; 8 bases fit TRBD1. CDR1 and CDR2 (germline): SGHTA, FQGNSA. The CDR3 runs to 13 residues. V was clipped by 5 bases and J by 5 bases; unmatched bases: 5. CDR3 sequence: CASSRDRSNEQYF. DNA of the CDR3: TGTGCCAGCAGCCGGGACAGGTCCAACGAGCAGTACTTC.

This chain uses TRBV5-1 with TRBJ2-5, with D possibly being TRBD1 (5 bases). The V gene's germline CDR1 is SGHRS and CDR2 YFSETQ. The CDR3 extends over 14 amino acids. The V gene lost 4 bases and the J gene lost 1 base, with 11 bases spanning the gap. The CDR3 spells CASSPRVLQETQYF. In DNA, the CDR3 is TGCGCCAGCAGCCCCAGGGTGCTCCAAGAGACCCAGTACTTC.